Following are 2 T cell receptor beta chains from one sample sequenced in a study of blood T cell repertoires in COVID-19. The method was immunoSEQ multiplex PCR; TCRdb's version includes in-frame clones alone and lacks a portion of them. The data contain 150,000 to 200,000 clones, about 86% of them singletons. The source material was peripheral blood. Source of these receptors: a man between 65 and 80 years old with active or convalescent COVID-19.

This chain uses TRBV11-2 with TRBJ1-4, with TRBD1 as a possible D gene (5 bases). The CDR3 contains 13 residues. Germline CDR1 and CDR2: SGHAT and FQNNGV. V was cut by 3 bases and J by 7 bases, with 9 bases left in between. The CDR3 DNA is TGTGCCAGCAGCTTTTGGGGGGGTGAAAAACTGTTTTTT. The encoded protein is CASSFWGGEKLFF.

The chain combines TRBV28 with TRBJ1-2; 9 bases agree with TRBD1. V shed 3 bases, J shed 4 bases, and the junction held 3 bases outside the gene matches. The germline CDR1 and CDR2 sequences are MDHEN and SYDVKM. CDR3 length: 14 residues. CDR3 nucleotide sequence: TGTGCCAGCAGTTTCACAGGGGGCGGCTATGGCTACACCTTC. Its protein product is CASSFTGGGYGYTF.